This TCR beta chain came from a study of T cell responses to AZD1222 COVID-19 vaccine. Findings of the study overall: Close to half of all spike-specific TCRs reportedly target regions of the variants that are unmutated. Donors, mostly white British, included more females; clonal diversity was possibly underestimated.

Data came from immunoSEQ multiplex PCR; TCRdb stores just in-frame clones and leaves some out. The sample yields some 90,000 clones, about 90% seen once. Germline CDR1 reads SGHTA; CDR2 reads FQGNSA. The V segment lost 0 bases and the J segment 4 bases; nucleotides outside the gene matches: 7. CDR3 length: 16 residues. This clone came up once. Its antigen is unknown. J is TRBJ2-5 and V is TRBV7-2, with 8 bases identical to TRBD1. The material sequenced was peripheral blood, taken on day 0 of MenACWY control vaccination. The sequence was obtained from an adult in good health. For the CDR3, the DNA is TGTGCCAGCAGCTTAGCGGCACAGGGGGTTGGAGAGACCCAGTACTTC. Translated: CASSLAAQGVGETQYF.